These 23 T cell receptor beta chains were all obtained from the same sample, sequenced in a study of response to subunit inactivated influenza vaccine. MiXCR, applied by TCRdb to the RT-PCR reads, yields one record per CDR3 protein. The sample consists of 530,000 or so distinct CDR3 sequences, approximately 10% of them appearing once. Material: PBMCs from blood, obtained on the day of vaccination. These receptors all stem from a middle-aged man who received an inactivated influenza vaccine.

This clonotype was observed a few times. The rearrangement links TRBV6-1 to TRBJ2-3; the match to TRBD1 covers 10 bases. Trimming took 7 bases from V and 3 from J; bases not matched to a gene: 10. The germline V gene encodes CDR1 MNHNS and CDR2 SASEGT. This CDR3 has 16 amino acids. The CDR3 sequence is CASNPTLGQGTDTQYF. Here the CDR3 DNA reads TGTGCCAGCAACCCCACCTTGGGACAGGGGACAGATACGCAGTATTTT.

V and J are TRBV29-1 and TRBJ1-1; weak D call: TRBD1 (5 bases). The germline V gene has CDR1 SQVTM and CDR2 ANQGSEA. The V end lost 7 bases, the J end lost 3 bases, and 12 bases lay between the germline ends. The CDR3 length is 12 residues. The CDR3 DNA reads as TGCAGCGCCCGTCGGGGGGACACTGAAGCTTTCTTT. This gives the protein CSARRGDTEAFF.

This clonotype showed up just a few times. The chain combines TRBV20-1 with TRBJ2-7, with a tentative D call TRBD2 (5 bases). The CDR3 consists of 14 residues. Trimming removed 6 bases from V and 0 bases from J, with 15 bases in between. Per germline, CDR1 DFQATT and CDR2 SNEGSKA (reference sequence). The CDR3 bases are TGCAGTGCCCGAGGGCAACTCCTCTCCTACGAGCAGTACTTC. Protein product: CSARGQLLSYEQYF.

The table lists this clonotype with many counts. The V call is TRBV9, the J call TRBJ2-1; the match to TRBD1 covers 7 bases. Unmatched junction bases numbered 6, after V lost 0 bases and J lost 9 bases. The germline gives CDR1 SGDLS, CDR2 YYNGEE. This CDR3 has 14 amino acids. In DNA form, the CDR3 reads TGTGCCAGCAGCGTAGCCCCCACAGGGGTTGAGCAGTTCTTC. Translated, it gives CASSVAPTGVEQFF.

The chain is built from TRBV29-1 and TRBJ2-3, with D tentatively TRBD1 or TRBD2 (7 bases each). Germline CDR1 and CDR2: SQVTM and ANQGSEA. The length of the CDR3 is 15 residues. Trimming removed 0 bases from V and 4 bases from J, with 14 bases in between. This CDR3 reads CSVEEWGGGADTQYF. The CDR3 DNA is TGCAGCGTTGAAGAATGGGGAGGGGGCGCAGATACGCAGTATTTT.

This clonotype was detected a few times. The rearrangement links TRBV9 to TRBJ2-3; 13 bases match TRBD2. Trimming removed 4 bases from V and 0 bases from J; junction bases left unmatched: 14. CDR1 and CDR2 (germline): SGDLS, YYNGEE. The CDR3 contains 20 residues. This chain's CDR3 is CASSLLLAGGGPASTDTQYF. CDR3 DNA: TGTGCCAGCAGCTTATTACTAGCGGGGGGGGGACCGGCTAGCACAGATACGCAGTATTTT. Together with reference TRBV9 and TRBJ2-3, the CDR3 gives the full variable domain: DSGVTQTPKHLITATGQRVTLRCSPRSGDLSVYWYQQSLDQGLQFLIQYYNGEERAKGNILERFSAQQFPDLHSELNLSSLELGDSALYFCASSLLLAGGGPASTDTQYFGPGTRLTVL.

The CDR3: CASSQVSGDKAYEQYF. The CDR3 DNA reads TGTGCCAGCAGCCAAGTGTCCGGGGACAAAGCCTACGAGCAGTACTTC. The chain joins TRBV3-1 to TRBJ2-7, with D perhaps matching TRBD1 (6 bases). Germline CDR1 is LGHDT and CDR2 is YNNKEL (reference sequence). V was clipped by 1 base and J by 2 bases, with 15 bases between them. The CDR3 has 16 amino acids.

This clonotype was recorded at least ten times. J is TRBJ2-1 and V is TRBV29-1, with D perhaps TRBD1 or TRBD2 (5 bases each). This CDR3 is 14 amino acids long. Trimming pared 7 bases from V and 0 bases from J, leaving 13 bases between. Germline CDR1 SQVTM, CDR2 ANQGSEA. The CDR3 is CSAPGRSSYNEQFF. In DNA form, the CDR3 reads TGCAGCGCACCGGGACGGAGCTCCTACAATGAGCAGTTCTTC.

This clonotype has a handful of counts. The chain joins TRBV7-2 to TRBJ2-1; 9 bases align to TRBD1. The CDR3 totals 16 residues. V was clipped by 3 bases and J by 3 bases; unmatched bases: 6. Germline V gene data show CDR1 as SGHTA and CDR2 as FQGNSA. CDR3 sequence (DNA): TGTGCCAGCAGCTTGGGGGGACAGGGAGGCTACAATGAGCAGTTCTTC. Encoded protein: CASSLGGQGGYNEQFF.

The chain carries TRBV7-2 and TRBJ2-7; possible D gene TRBD1, 5 bases. V was pared by 1 base and J by 6 bases, with 13 bases between. The CDR3 covers 14 residues. Per the germline V gene, CDR1 is SGHTA and CDR2 is FQGNSA. The CDR3 sequence: CASSLGQGSGEQYF. For the CDR3, the DNA is TGTGCCAGCAGCTTAGGGCAGGGAAGTGGCGAGCAGTACTTC.

V and J are TRBV15 and TRBJ1-2; no definite D call. This CDR3 is built from 14 residues. V was cut by 0 bases and J by 3 bases, with 8 bases left in between. In germline, CDR1 is LNHNV, CDR2 YYDKDF (reference sequence). The CDR3 bases are TGTGCCACCAGCAGAGACCCGGAAGACTATGGCTACACCTTC. The encoded protein is CATSRDPEDYGYTF.

This clonotype was detected a few times. The genes are TRBV5-4 and TRBJ2-1, with D possibly matching TRBD2 (6 bases). The CDR3 spans 16 residues. Trimming removed 4 bases at V and 5 bases at J, with 19 bases between. Germline lookup yields CDR1 SGHNT and CDR2 YYREEE (reference sequence). This CDR3 is CASSPTRSGLNNEQFF. In DNA, the CDR3 is TGTGCCAGCAGCCCTACACGGAGCGGGCTTAACAATGAGCAGTTCTTC. Full variable domain (missing parts from reference TRBV5-4 and TRBJ2-1): ETGVTQSPTHLIKTRGQQVTLRCSSQSGHNTVSWYQQALGQGPQFIFQYYREEENGRGNFPPRFSGLQFPNYSSELNVNALELDDSALYLCASSPTRSGLNNEQFFGPGTRLTVL.

The chain carries TRBV19 and TRBJ2-2; 7 bases agree with TRBD1. The CDR3 is 15 residues long. From germline, CDR1 is LNHDA and CDR2 SQIVND (reference sequence). V dropped 7 bases and J dropped 5; count of bases not matched to a gene: 10. This CDR3 is CASTLGGPPTGELFF. In nucleotides, the CDR3 is TGTGCCAGTACCCTAGGGGGCCCCCCGACCGGGGAGCTGTTTTTT.

V usage is TRBV27 and J usage is TRBJ2-1; TRBD2 aligns across 11 bases. Germline trimming cut 7 bases from V and 0 bases from J; bases unmatched to any gene: 14. Germline CDR1 is MNHEY and CDR2 is SMNVEV (reference sequence). This CDR3 is 19 amino acids long. The CDR3 nucleotides read TGTGCCAGCACTCCCGGGCTAGCGGGGGGTCTGGGCTCCTACAATGAGCAGTTCTTC. Its protein product is CASTPGLAGGLGSYNEQFF.

There are a few counts of this clonotype. The J gene is TRBJ2-1, the V gene TRBV19, with 7 bases that match TRBD2. CDR1 and CDR2 from the germline V gene are LNHDA and SQIVND (reference sequence). V trimming: 6 bases; J trimming: 0 bases; junction bases outside the gene matches: 2. This CDR3 has 14 residues. This CDR3 reads CASSGTTSYNEQFF. The CDR3 DNA reads as TGTGCCAGTAGCGGGACTACCTCCTACAATGAGCAGTTCTTC. The variable domain in full, completed from reference TRBV19 and TRBJ2-1, reads DGGITQSPKYLFRKEGQNVTLSCEQNLNHDAMYWYRQDPGQGLRLIYYSQIVNDFQKGDIAEGYSVSREKKESFPLTVTSAQKNPTAFYLCASSGTTSYNEQFFGPGTRLTVL.

In this sample, this clonotype turned up a few times. This chain joins TRBV7-8 and TRBJ1-2; no clear D. V was trimmed by 1 base and J by 1 base, leaving 10 bases between them. CDR3 length: 15 residues. From germline, CDR1 is SGHVS and CDR2 FQNEAQ. The CDR3 nucleotides read TGTGCCAGCAGCTTAGGAGGGTCCCATAACTATGGCTACACCTTC. This encodes CASSLGGSHNYGYTF.

V and J are TRBV7-2 and TRBJ2-5; a possible D gene is TRBD2 (5 bases). The V and J ends lost 5 bases and 10 bases respectively, with 17 bases between them. Germline V gives CDR1 SGHTA, CDR2 FQGNSA. The CDR3 consists of 13 residues. In DNA form, the CDR3 reads TGTGCCAGCAGCCCCCACCACCGGGATGGCCAGTACTTC. Protein product: CASSPHHRDGQYF.

V gene TRBV7-2 combines with J gene TRBJ2-3; D tentatively reads TRBD1 or TRBD2 (8 bases each). Germline assignment: CDR1 SGHTA and CDR2 FQGNSA. There are 16 residues in the CDR3. Between the trimmed V and J ends, which lost 5 bases and 0 bases, there was a span of 15 bases. The CDR3 here is CASSRGGQASTDTQYF. The CDR3 nucleotides are TGTGCCAGCAGCCGGGGGGGACAGGCTAGCACAGATACGCAGTATTTT.

This chain joins TRBV7-9 and TRBJ2-5; D ambiguous. The V gene lost 7 bases and the J gene lost 1 base, with 10 bases spanning the gap. Germline V gene data show CDR1 as SEHNR and CDR2 as FQNEAQ (reference sequence). The CDR3 extends over 13 amino acids. The CDR3 protein is CASTKDVQETQYF. The CDR3 nucleotides read TGTGCCAGCACCAAAGACGTCCAAGAGACCCAGTACTTC.

This clonotype was seen only a few times. The chain links TRBV6-2 or TRBV6-3 to TRBJ2-2, with TRBD1 identical over 7 bases. CDR1 is MNHEY, CDR2 SVGEGT, per germline. The CDR3 is 16 residues long. Trimming took 7 bases from V and 0 from J; bases not matched to a gene: 8. The CDR3 coding sequence is TGTGCCAGCAAGAGGGCACAGGGGTCGAACACCGGGGAGCTGTTTTTT. This sequence encodes CASKRAQGSNTGELFF.

The V call is TRBV20-1, the J call TRBJ2-1; maybe TRBD1 (7 bases). Trimming took off 6 bases at V and 4 bases at J, with 22 bases between the two ends. This CDR3 is built from 16 residues. Germline V gene sequence: CDR1 DFQATT, CDR2 SNEGSKA (reference sequence). Written as DNA, the CDR3 is TGCAGTGCCCGGAGGGACAGACATACTCTATACAATGAGCAGTTCTTC. It is translated as CSARRDRHTLYNEQFF.

This clonotype was seen a few times. This chain uses TRBV20-1 with TRBJ2-7, with 7 bases lining up with TRBD1. The CDR3 runs 14 residues. The V gene end was trimmed by 4 bases and the J gene end by 2 bases; junction bases not matched to a gene: 8. Germline V gene sequence: CDR1 DFQATT, CDR2 SNEGSKA (reference sequence). The CDR3 DNA reads TGCAGTGCTACGTACTCTCAGGGGGCCTACGAGCAGTACTTC. Translated: CSATYSQGAYEQYF.

Many counts were recorded for this clonotype. The J gene is TRBJ2-7, the V gene TRBV19, with 9 bases matching TRBD2. This CDR3 has 13 amino acids. Trimming at V came to 11 bases and at J to 1 base, leaving 6 bases not matched to a gene. Germline CDR1 LNHDA, CDR2 SQIVND (reference sequence). CDR3 bases: TGTGCCTCAGGCCTAGCGGGATCCTACGAGCAGTACTTC. As protein: CASGLAGSYEQYF.